This T cell receptor beta chain was identified in a study of cytomegalovirus exposure and HLA in healthy donors. Overall study context: Among some 400 genotyped donors, roughly 80% fell in the Caucasian-associated ancestry cluster.

CDR3 size: 13 residues. The germline V gene has CDR1 MGHDK and CDR2 SYGVNS. Trimming shortened V by 5 bases and J by 8 bases, and 15 bases separated the two germline ends. Of note for this clone: The antigen remains unidentified.

Study-wide points: Among the most significant clusters, several appeared linked to common viral pathogens in a later analysis. Later on, an analysis tied approximately 15,000 TCR beta sequences to HLA alleles at 0.05 false discovery rate. The classifier, whose performance was assessed in both the original and validation cohorts, reportedly diagnosed cytomegalovirus status with high specificity and sensitivity.

Primers for the PCR totalled 60 Vbeta and 13 Jbeta. The assay was immunoSEQ multiplex PCR, and TCRdb's table has in-frame clones only and misses some. Of 95,000 to 150,000 clones listed, roughly 15% were seen once; the top ten hold about 2%. The sequenced material came from PBMCs. The chain couples TRBV25-1 to TRBJ1-2, with D unresolved. The source is a woman between 18 and 29 years old in good health and CMV-seronegative. CDR3 DNA: TGTGCCAGCAGTCCAACGGGTGCGGAGGGCTACACCTTC. Protein sequence: CASSPTGAEGYTF.